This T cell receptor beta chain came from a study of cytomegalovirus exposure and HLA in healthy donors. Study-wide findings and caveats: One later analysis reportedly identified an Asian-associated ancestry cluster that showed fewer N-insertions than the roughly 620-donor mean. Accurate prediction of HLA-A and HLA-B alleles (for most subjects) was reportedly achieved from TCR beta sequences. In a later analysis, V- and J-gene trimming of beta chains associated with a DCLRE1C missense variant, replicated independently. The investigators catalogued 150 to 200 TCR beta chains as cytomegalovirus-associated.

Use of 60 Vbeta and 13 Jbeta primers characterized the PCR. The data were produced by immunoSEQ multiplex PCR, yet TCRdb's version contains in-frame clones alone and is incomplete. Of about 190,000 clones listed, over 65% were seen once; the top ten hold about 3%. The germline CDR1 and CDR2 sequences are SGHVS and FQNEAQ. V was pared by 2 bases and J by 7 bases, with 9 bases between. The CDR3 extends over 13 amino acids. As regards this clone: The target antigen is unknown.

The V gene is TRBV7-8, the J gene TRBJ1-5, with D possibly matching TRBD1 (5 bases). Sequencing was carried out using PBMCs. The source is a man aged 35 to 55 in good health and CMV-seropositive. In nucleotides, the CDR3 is TGTGCCAGCAGCTTACAGGGAGGGCAGCCCCAGCATTTT. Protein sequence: CASSLQGGQPQHF.